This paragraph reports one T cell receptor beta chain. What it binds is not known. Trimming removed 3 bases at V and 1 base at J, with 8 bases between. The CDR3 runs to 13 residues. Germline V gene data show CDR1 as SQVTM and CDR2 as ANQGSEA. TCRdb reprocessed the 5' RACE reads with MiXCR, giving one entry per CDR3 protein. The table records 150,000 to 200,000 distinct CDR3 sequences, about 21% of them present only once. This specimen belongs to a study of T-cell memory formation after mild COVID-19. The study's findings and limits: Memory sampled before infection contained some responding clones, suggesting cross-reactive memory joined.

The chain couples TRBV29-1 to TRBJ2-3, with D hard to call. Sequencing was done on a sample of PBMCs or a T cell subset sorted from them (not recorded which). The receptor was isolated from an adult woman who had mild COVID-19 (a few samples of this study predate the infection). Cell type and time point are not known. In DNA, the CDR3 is TGCAGCGTTGAGCCGCGAGGCACAGATACGCAGTATTTT. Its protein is CSVEPRGTDTQYF.